This TCR beta chain emerged from a study of cytomegalovirus exposure and HLA in healthy donors. Study-level points and caveats: In vitro confirmation showed three CMV-associated chains to be CMV antigen specific. Highest at DRB1 and lowest at HLA-C, TCR association rates differed among HLA loci in a later analysis.

The study ran its PCR with 60 Vbeta and 13 Jbeta primers. Profiled with immunoSEQ multiplex PCR; TCRdb holds only in-frame clones, not every one. The table has around 110,000 clones, 65% to 80% seen once. As to this clone: The antigen is unknown.

This TCR derives from a male donor in good health and CMV-seropositive. The sequencing sample was made of PBMCs.

The CDR3 is CASSQGQIQGAHEQFF. In DNA form, the CDR3 reads TGCGCCAGCAGCCAAGGGCAAATACAGGGGGCACATGAGCAGTTCTTC. The gene calls are TRBV4-1 and TRBJ2-1, with 9 positions matching TRBD1. Germline V CDR1 and CDR2: MGHRA, YSYEKL. The CDR3 loop spans 16 amino acids. Unmatched junction bases numbered 9, after V lost 1 base and J lost 8 bases.